These T cell receptor beta chains were read from a single sample in a study of blood T cell repertoires in COVID-19. Profiling relied on immunoSEQ multiplex PCR, and the TCRdb table lists in-frame clones only, not all of them. The top ten hold approximately 8% of the sample, which has just under 55,000 clones, 75% to 95% seen once. The specimen was peripheral blood. These receptors all stem from a middle-aged woman with active COVID-19. The CDR3 runs from the conserved cysteine through the conserved F or W. A D gene is named only where the DNA matches it firmly. Expanded clones are given a class, and other clones once, few, many or no size at all.

d_call | cdr3_length | clone_size | j_call | v_call | cdr3_nt | cdr3_aa
TRBD2 | 14 | few | TRBJ2-1 | TRBV7-3 | TGTGCCAGCAGCCTAGCACCCGGGACTAACGAGCAGTTCTTC | CASSLAPGTNEQFF
TRBD1 | 14 | NA | TRBJ1-2 | TRBV3-1/TRBV3-2 | TGTGCCAGCAGCCGACAGGGGGCAAGATCGGGCTACACCTTC | CASSRQGARSGYTF
NA | 15 | NA | TRBJ1-2 | TRBV6-5 | TGTGCCAGCAGCCCCTTCGAGGCGGGGCTCTATGGCTACACCTTC | CASSPFEAGLYGYTF
TRBD1 | 14 | few | TRBJ1-6 | TRBV7-2 | TGTGCCAGCAGCCGGGACAGGGTCGACTCACCCCTCCACTTT | CASSRDRVDSPLHF
NA | 17 | NA | TRBJ2-1 | TRBV18 | TGTGCCAGCTCAACTCAAGGGACTCCTCTTTTCTACAATGAGCAGTTCTTC | CASSTQGTPLFYNEQFF
NA | 14 | once | TRBJ1-5 | TRBV6-5 | TGTGCCAGCAGTTACTCGGCAGGGATTCAGCCCCAGCATTTT | CASSYSAGIQPQHF
NA | 13 | once | TRBJ1-5 | TRBV11-2 | TGTGCCAGCAGCTTACAAGCCAATCAGCCCCAGCATTTT | CASSLQANQPQHF
TRBD1 | 18 | NA | TRBJ1-2 | TRBV5-1 | TGCGCCAGCAGCTTGGGGTGGACAGGATCAAAGGTGGACTATGGCTACACCTTC | CASSLGWTGSKVDYGYTF
TRBD2 | 15 | once | TRBJ2-7 | TRBV2 | TGTGCCAGCAGTGAACTCTCGCGGGGGGGGCACGAGCAGTACTTC | CASSELSRGGHEQYF
TRBD1 | 14 | once | TRBJ2-5 | TRBV11-3 | TGTGCCAGCAGCTCGGGACAGAGCGAAGGAACCCAGTACTTC | CASSSGQSEGTQYF
TRBD1 | 15 | NA | TRBJ1-4 | TRBV5-8 | TGTGCCAGCAGCCGTTTAGGGGGCGAGGGTGAAAAACTGTTTTTT | CASSRLGGEGEKLFF
NA | 14 | NA | TRBJ1-4 | TRBV19 | TGTGCCAGTAGTCTGATGGACAGATTTGAAAAACTGTTTTTT | CASSLMDRFEKLFF
TRBD1 | 13 | NA | TRBJ2-7 | TRBV27 | TGTGCCAGCAGCGACAGGGGTCCCTACGAGCAGTACTTC | CASSDRGPYEQYF
TRBD2 | 15 | NA | TRBJ2-5 | TRBV5-1 | TGCGCCAGCAGCTTCAGGACTAGCGGGGAAGAGACCCAGTACTTC | CASSFRTSGEETQYF
NA | 15 | NA | TRBJ1-4 | TRBV21-1 | TGTGCCAGCAGCAAAGGTAAGGGAGAAGGCGAAAAACTGTTTTTT | CASSKGKGEGEKLFF
NA | 18 | NA | TRBJ1-4 | TRBV3-1/TRBV3-2 | TGTGCCAGCAGCCAAGATATACCCAGGCCAGCCCAAAATGAAAAACTGTTTTTT | CASSQDIPRPAQNEKLFF
TRBD2 | 19 | NA | TRBJ2-3 | TRBV4-3 | TGCGCCAGCAGCCAAGATCAACTAGCGGGGGGACCCACGCCAGATACGCAGTATTTT | CASSQDQLAGGPTPDTQYF
NA | 12 | NA | TRBJ1-1 | TRBV2 | TGTGCCAGCAGTTCGGACAGTCCGGAGGCTTTCTTT | CASSSDSPEAFF
TRBD1 | 19 | NA | TRBJ1-2 | TRBV6-2/TRBV6-3 | TGTGCCAGCAGTCCCTCCATCACCGGGACAGGGATTTCCCCCTATGGCTACACCTTC | CASSPSITGTGISPYGYTF
TRBD1 | 15 | once | TRBJ2-7 | TRBV6-2/TRBV6-3 | TGTGCCAGCAGTTACTCACCAGGGGGCTCCTACGAGCAGTACTTC | CASSYSPGGSYEQYF
TRBD2 | 16 | NA | TRBJ2-7 | TRBV27 | TGTGCCAGCAGTTTATCCGGACTAGCGGGGGTCTACGAGCAGTACTTC | CASSLSGLAGVYEQYF
TRBD2 | 17 | NA | TRBJ2-3 | TRBV5-1 | TGCGCCAGCAGCTTGGCCCGACTAGCGGGGAGCACAGATACGCAGTATTTT | CASSLARLAGSTDTQYF
TRBD2 | 16 | NA | TRBJ2-2 | TRBV7-8 | TGTGCCAGCAGCGTACTCCAGCGGGGAAACACCGGGGAGCTGTTTTTT | CASSVLQRGNTGELFF
TRBD1 | 16 | NA | TRBJ1-6 | TRBV5-6 | TGTGCCAGCAGCCTGGGACAGGGGTCGTACAATTCACCCCTCCACTTT | CASSLGQGSYNSPLHF
NA | 14 | NA | TRBJ1-4 | TRBV2 | TGTGCCAGCGACCTAGATTGGTCTAATGAAAAACTGTTTTTT | CASDLDWSNEKLFF
TRBD1 | 14 | NA | TRBJ2-3 | TRBV3-1/TRBV3-2 | TGTGCCAGCAGCGCAGGGGGCCCTACAGATACGCAGTATTTT | CASSAGGPTDTQYF
NA | 15 | NA | TRBJ1-6 | TRBV6-1 | TGTGCCAGCAGTGATGGCCGGCGGACAAATTCACCCCTCCACTTT | CASSDGRRTNSPLHF
TRBD1 | 16 | few | TRBJ1-2 | TRBV6-1 | TGTGCCAGCAGTCAAGTCCCCGGGACAGAGTACTATGGCTACACCTTC | CASSQVPGTEYYGYTF
NA | 14 | NA | TRBJ2-1 | TRBV18 | TGTGCCAGCTCACTTTTGACAGACGCTAATGAGCAGTTCTTC | CASSLLTDANEQFF
TRBD1 | 13 | NA | TRBJ2-7 | TRBV3-1/TRBV3-2 | TGTGCCAGCAGCCCACGGGACAGTTTAAAGCAGTACTTC | CASSPRDSLKQYF
NA | 14 | NA | TRBJ2-5 | TRBV9 | TGTGCCAGCAGCGTTGGGGGGGGCCCGGAGACCCAGTACTTC | CASSVGGGPETQYF
NA | 17 | NA | TRBJ2-6 | TRBV5-1 | TGCGCCAGCAGCTTGGGTCTTCCCAGCTCTGGGGCCAACGTCCTGACTTTC | CASSLGLPSSGANVLTF
NA | 12 | NA | TRBJ2-1 | TRBV10-3 | TGTGCCATCAGGATGACAGGCAATGAGCAGTTCTTC | CAIRMTGNEQFF
TRBD1 | 16 | once | TRBJ1-6 | TRBV7-6 | TGTGCCAGCAGCTTTGCACCGGGACAGAATAATTCACCCCTCCACTTT | CASSFAPGQNNSPLHF
TRBD1 | 16 | NA | TRBJ1-2 | TRBV5-4 | TGTGCCAGCAGCAACGGACAGGGGGTGATCGACTATGGCTACACCTTC | CASSNGQGVIDYGYTF
TRBD2 | 16 | NA | TRBJ2-1 | TRBV5-1 | TGCGCCAGCAGCTTACGACTAGCGGGGCCCTACAATGAGCAGTTCTTC | CASSLRLAGPYNEQFF
NA | 14 | few | TRBJ1-5 | TRBV27 | TGTGCCAGCGCTGAATCCTATAGCAATCAGCCCCAGCATTTT | CASAESYSNQPQHF
NA | 13 | NA | TRBJ1-1 | TRBV19 | TGTGCCAGTAGTAGCAGGTCGAACACTGAAGCTTTCTTT | CASSSRSNTEAFF
TRBD2 | 14 | NA | TRBJ2-7 | TRBV10-3 | TGTGCCATCAGTGAAACTAGCGGGGGATTCGAGCAGTACTTC | CAISETSGGFEQYF
NA | 14 | NA | TRBJ1-5 | TRBV3-1/TRBV3-2 | TGTGCCAGCAGTGAGAGCGGGTCAGGTCAGCCCCAGCATTTT | CASSESGSGQPQHF
TRBD1 | 11 | NA | TRBJ2-7 | TRBV7-9 | TGTGCCAGCAGCACAGGGGTTGAGCAGTACTTC | CASSTGVEQYF
TRBD1 | 14 | NA | TRBJ2-2 | TRBV27 | TGTGCCAGCAGACAGGGGGCTCGGTCCGGGGAGCTGTTTTTT | CASRQGARSGELFF
NA | 20 | NA | TRBJ2-1 | TRBV9 | TGTGCCAGCAGTTCCCCCGTGAGGAGGGGCGTTGCAAGCTCCTACAATGAGCAGTTCTTC | CASSSPVRRGVASSYNEQFF
NA | 16 | NA | TRBJ2-2 | TRBV9 | TGTGCCAGCAGCCCCCAGGCGGGGGCCGCCACCGGGGAGCTGTTTTTT | CASSPQAGAATGELFF
NA | 14 | NA | TRBJ2-7 | TRBV5-1 | TGCGCCAGCAGCACAAGTACAGGGGGGGACGAGCAGTACTTC | CASSTSTGGDEQYF
TRBD2 | 15 | NA | TRBJ2-1 | TRBV19 | TGTGCCAGTACACCCGGGGGGACCTCCTACAATGAGCAGTTCTTC | CASTPGGTSYNEQFF
TRBD2 | 15 | once | TRBJ2-7 | TRBV2 | TGTGCCAGCAGTTCGGGACTAGCGGCCTCCTACGAGCAGTACTTC | CASSSGLAASYEQYF
NA | 13 | NA | TRBJ1-2 | TRBV9 | TGTGCCAGCAGGGGGGCGGCATCACGAGGCTACACCTTC | CASRGAASRGYTF
TRBD2 | 14 | NA | TRBJ2-1 | TRBV5-1 | TGCGCCAGCAGCTTGGATCGGGGGGTCAGTGAGCAGTTCTTC | CASSLDRGVSEQFF
TRBD1 | 15 | NA | TRBJ1-3 | TRBV23-1 | TGCGCCAGCAGTCAACAGGGGGCTAGTGGAAACACCATATATTTT | CASSQQGASGNTIYF
TRBD1 | 14 | NA | TRBJ1-1 | TRBV24-1 | TGTGCCACCAGTGACTGGGACAGGGGATCTGAAGCTTTCTTT | CATSDWDRGSEAFF